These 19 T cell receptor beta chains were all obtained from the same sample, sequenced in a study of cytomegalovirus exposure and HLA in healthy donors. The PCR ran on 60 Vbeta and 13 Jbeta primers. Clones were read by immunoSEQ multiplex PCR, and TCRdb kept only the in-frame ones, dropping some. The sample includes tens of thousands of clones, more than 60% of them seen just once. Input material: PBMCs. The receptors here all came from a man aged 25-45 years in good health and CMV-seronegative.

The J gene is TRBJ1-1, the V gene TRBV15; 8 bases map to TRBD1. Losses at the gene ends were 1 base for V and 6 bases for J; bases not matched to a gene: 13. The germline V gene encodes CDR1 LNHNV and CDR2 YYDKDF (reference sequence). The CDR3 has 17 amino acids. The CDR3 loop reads CATSRGGQGLVSPEAFF. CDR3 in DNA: TGTGCCACCAGCAGAGGTGGACAGGGCTTAGTTTCCCCTGAAGCTTTCTTT.

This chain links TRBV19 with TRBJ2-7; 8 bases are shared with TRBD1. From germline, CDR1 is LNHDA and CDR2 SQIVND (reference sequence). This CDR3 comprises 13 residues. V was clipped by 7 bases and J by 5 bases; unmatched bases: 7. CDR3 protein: CASKGDRFHEQYF. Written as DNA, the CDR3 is TGTGCCAGTAAAGGGGACAGGTTCCACGAGCAGTACTTC. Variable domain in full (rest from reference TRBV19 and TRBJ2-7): DGGITQSPKYLFRKEGQNVTLSCEQNLNHDAMYWYRQDPGQGLRLIYYSQIVNDFQKGDIAEGYSVSREKKESFPLTVTSAQKNPTAFYLCASKGDRFHEQYFGPGTRLTVT.

CDR3 sequence (DNA): TGCAGCGTTGAACGGTGGGAGCAGGGGGTGGATGAAGCTTTCTTT. Translated, it gives CSVERWEQGVDEAFF. The chain joins TRBV29-1 to TRBJ1-1; 7 bases align to TRBD1. The germline CDR1 and CDR2 sequences are SQVTM and ANQGSEA. This CDR3 contains 15 residues. After removal of 2 bases from V and 7 bases from J, the junction contained 13 bases not matched to a gene.

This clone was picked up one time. CDR3 loop: CASSSRTSGDTYNEQFF. The CDR3 coding sequence is TGTGCCAGCAGCTCGAGGACTAGCGGGGATACCTACAATGAGCAGTTCTTC. The chain carries TRBV7-9 and TRBJ2-1; 12 positions match TRBD2. In germline, CDR1 is SEHNR, CDR2 FQNEAQ (reference sequence). Trimming removed 4 bases from V and 2 bases from J; junction bases left unmatched: 6. The CDR3 extends over 17 amino acids.

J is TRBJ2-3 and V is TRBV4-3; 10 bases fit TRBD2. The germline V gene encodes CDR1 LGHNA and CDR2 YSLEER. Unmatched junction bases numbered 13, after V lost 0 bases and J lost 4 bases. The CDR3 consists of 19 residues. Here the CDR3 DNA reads TGCGCCAGCAGCCAAGATAGAACCAAAGCGGGGGGGCCCCCAGATACGCAGTATTTT. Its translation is CASSQDRTKAGGPPDTQYF.

CDR3 sequence (DNA): TGCGCCAGCAGCGGTTTTTTTGGGGGCGGCGGGGAGCTGTTTTTT. Its protein product is CASSGFFGGGGELFF. The chain employs TRBV5-1 and TRBJ2-2; D may be TRBD1 (6 bases). Trimming stripped 4 bases from V and 7 bases from J, with 17 bases between. There are 15 residues in the CDR3. CDR1 and CDR2 (germline): SGHRS, YFSETQ.

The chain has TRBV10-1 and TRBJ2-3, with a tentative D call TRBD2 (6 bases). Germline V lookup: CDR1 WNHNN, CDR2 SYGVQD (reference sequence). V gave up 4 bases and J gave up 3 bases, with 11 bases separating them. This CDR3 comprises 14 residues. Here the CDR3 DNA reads TGCGCCAGCAGTGCTCCGGGAGTAACAGATACGCAGTATTTT. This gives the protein CASSAPGVTDTQYF.

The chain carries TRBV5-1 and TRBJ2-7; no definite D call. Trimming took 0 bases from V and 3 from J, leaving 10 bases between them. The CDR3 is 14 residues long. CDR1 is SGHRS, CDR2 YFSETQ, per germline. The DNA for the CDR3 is TGCGCCAGCAGCTTGGGCAGTATATTCTACGAGCAGTACTTC. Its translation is CASSLGSIFYEQYF.

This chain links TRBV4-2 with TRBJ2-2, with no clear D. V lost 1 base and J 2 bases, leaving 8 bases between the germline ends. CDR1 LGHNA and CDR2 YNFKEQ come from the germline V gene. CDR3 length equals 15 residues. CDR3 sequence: CASSQAGSNTGELFF. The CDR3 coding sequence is TGTGCCAGCAGCCAAGCCGGGTCTAACACCGGGGAGCTGTTTTTT.

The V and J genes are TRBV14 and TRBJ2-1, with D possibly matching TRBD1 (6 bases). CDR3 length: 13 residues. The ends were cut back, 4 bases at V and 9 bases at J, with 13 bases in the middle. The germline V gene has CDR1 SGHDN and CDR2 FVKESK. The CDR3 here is CASSPRQDAEQFF. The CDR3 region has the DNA TGTGCCAGCAGCCCGCGACAGGACGCTGAGCAGTTCTTC.

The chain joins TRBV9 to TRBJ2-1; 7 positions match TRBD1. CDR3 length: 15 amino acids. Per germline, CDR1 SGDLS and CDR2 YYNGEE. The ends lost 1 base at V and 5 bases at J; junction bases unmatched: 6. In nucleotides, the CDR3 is TGTGCCAGCAGCGTAAGAGGGGACAGAGACAATGAGCAGTTCTTC. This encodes CASSVRGDRDNEQFF. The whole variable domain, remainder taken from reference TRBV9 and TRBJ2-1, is DSGVTQTPKHLITATGQRVTLRCSPRSGDLSVYWYQQSLDQGLQFLIQYYNGEERAKGNILERFSAQQFPDLHSELNLSSLELGDSALYFCASSVRGDRDNEQFFGPGTRLTVL.

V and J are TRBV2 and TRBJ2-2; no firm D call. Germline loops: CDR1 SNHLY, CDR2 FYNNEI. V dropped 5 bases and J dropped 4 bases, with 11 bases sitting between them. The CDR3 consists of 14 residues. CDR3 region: CASSPPRVTGELFF. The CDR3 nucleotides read TGTGCCAGCAGTCCGCCCCGAGTCACCGGGGAGCTGTTTTTT.

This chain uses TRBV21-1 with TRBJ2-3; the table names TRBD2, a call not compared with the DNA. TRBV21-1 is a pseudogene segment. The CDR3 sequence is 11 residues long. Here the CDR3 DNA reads TGTGCCAGCAGCAGTACTTGTACGCAGTATTTT. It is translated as CASSSTCTQYF.

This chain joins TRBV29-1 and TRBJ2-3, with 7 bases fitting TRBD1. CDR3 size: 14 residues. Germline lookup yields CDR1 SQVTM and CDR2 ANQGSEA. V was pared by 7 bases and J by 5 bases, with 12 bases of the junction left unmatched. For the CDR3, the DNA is TGCAGCGACCTAGACAGGGTTCGGGGAGATACGCAGTATTTT. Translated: CSDLDRVRGDTQYF.

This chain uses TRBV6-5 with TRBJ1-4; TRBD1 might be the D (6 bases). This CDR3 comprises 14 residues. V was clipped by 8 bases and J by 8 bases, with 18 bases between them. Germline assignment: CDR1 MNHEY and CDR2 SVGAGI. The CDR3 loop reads CASSPSHTGEKLFF. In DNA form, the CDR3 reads TGTGCCAGCTCCCCCAGCCACACAGGGGAAAAACTGTTTTTT.

CDR3 DNA sequence: TGTGCCAGCAGGGACCGACAGATTCTCACTGAAGCTTTCTTT. Its translation is CASRDRQILTEAFF. J is TRBJ1-1 and V is TRBV5-8; TRBD1 is a possible D gene (5 bases). This CDR3 is built from 14 residues. Germline V gene lookup returns CDR1 SGHTS and CDR2 YDEGEE. V was clipped by 5 bases and J by 4 bases, with 15 bases between them.

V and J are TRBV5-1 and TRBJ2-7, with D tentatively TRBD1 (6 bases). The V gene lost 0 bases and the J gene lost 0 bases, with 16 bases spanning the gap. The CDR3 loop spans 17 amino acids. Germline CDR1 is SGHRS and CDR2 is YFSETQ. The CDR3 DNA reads TGCGCCAGCAGCTTGGGTGACAGGAGGCGACCCTCCTACGAGCAGTACTTC. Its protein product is CASSLGDRRRPSYEQYF. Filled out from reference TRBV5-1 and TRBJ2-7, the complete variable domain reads KAGVTQTPRYLIKTRGQQVTLSCSPISGHRSVSWYQQTPGQGLQFLFEYFSETQRNKGNFPGRFSGRQFSNSRSEMNVSTLELGDSALYLCASSLGDRRRPSYEQYFGPGTRLTVT.

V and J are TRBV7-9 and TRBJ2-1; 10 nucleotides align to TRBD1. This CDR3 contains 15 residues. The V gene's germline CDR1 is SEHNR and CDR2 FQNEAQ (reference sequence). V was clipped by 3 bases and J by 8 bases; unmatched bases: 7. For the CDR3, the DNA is TGTGCCAGCAGCTTCAGACAGGGGGCTCTGGATGAGCAGTTCTTC. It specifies CASSFRQGALDEQFF.

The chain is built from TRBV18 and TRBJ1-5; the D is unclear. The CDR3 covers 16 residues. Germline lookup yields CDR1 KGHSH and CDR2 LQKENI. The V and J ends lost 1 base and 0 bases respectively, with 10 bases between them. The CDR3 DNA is TGTGCCAGCTCACCACTGAGAGGATCTAGCAATCAGCCCCAGCATTTT. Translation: CASSPLRGSSNQPQHF.